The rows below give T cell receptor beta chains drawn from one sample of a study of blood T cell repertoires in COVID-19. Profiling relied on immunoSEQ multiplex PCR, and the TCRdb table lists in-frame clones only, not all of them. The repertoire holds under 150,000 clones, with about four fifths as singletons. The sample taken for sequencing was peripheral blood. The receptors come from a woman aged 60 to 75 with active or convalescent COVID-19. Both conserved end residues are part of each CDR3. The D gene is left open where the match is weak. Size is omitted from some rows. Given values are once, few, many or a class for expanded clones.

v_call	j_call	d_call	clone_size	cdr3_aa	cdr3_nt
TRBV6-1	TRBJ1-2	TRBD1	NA	CASSETGMHYGYTF	TGTGCCAGCAGTGAGACAGGGATGCACTATGGCTACACCTTC
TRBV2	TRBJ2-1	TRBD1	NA	CASSAGTGRTDEQFF	TGTGCCAGCAGTGCGGGGACAGGGCGTACGGATGAGCAGTTCTTC
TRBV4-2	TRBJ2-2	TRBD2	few	CASSQASLGLAGDGNTGELFF	TGTGCCAGCAGCCAAGCTAGCCTCGGGCTAGCGGGAGACGGGAACACCGGGGAGCTGTTTTTT
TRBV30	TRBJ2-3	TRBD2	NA	CAWSVRGLAGGRDTQYF	TGTGCCTGGAGTGTCCGGGGACTAGCGGGAGGTAGAGATACGCAGTATTTT
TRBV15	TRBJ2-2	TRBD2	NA	CATEGGGAGGTGELFF	TGTGCCACCGAGGGCGGGGGGGCCGGAGGGACCGGGGAGCTGTTTTTT
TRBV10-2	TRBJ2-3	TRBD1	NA	CASRVDRASTDTQYF	TGCGCCAGCAGAGTGGACAGGGCTAGCACAGATACGCAGTATTTT
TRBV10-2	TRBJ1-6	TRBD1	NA	CASTNIGQGINNSPLHF	TGCGCCAGCACAAACATCGGACAGGGGATTAATAATTCACCCCTCCACTTT
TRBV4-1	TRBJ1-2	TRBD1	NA	CASSQDPTWGQAIYGYTF	TGCGCCAGCAGCCAAGATCCTACATGGGGACAGGCGATTTATGGCTACACCTTC
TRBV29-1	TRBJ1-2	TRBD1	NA	CSAPGQGKYGYTF	TGCAGCGCCCCGGGACAGGGAAAGTATGGCTACACCTTC
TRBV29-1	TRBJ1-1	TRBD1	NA	CSVEGTGGLNTEAFF	TGCAGCGTTGAAGGGACAGGGGGGTTGAACACTGAAGCTTTCTTT
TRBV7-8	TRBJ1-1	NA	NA	CASSFRPAEEAFF	TGTGCCAGCAGCTTTAGGCCGGCGGAAGAAGCTTTCTTT
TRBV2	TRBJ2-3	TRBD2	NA	CASSRNPLAGPGTQYF	TGTGCCAGCTCTCGTAATCCACTAGCGGGGCCGGGTACGCAGTATTTT
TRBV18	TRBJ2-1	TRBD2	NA	CASSPPTTSGANEQFF	TGTGCCAGCTCACCCCCAACAACTAGCGGGGCCAATGAGCAGTTCTTC
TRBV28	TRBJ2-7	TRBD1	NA	CASRGTGEIYEQYF	TGTGCCAGCAGGGGGACAGGGGAGATTTACGAGCAGTACTTC
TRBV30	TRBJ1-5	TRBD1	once	CAWRQGPDQPQHF	TGTGCCTGGCGACAGGGTCCAGATCAGCCCCAGCATTTT
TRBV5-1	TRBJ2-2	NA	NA	CASNLQGLGTGELFF	TGCGCCAGCAATCTCCAGGGGCTGGGCACCGGGGAGCTGTTTTTT
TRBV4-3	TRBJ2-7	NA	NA	CASSLGAGGVYEQYF	TGCGCCAGCAGCCTAGGGGCAGGCGGCGTCTACGAGCAGTACTTC
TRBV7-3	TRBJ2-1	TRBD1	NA	CASSLGDRQYNEQFF	TGTGCCAGCAGCTTAGGGGACAGACAATACAATGAGCAGTTCTTC
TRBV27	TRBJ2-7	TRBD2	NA	CASSLKPPTSANSYEQYF	TGTGCCAGCAGTTTAAAACCCCCGACTAGCGCGAACAGCTACGAGCAGTACTTC
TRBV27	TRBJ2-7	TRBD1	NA	CASSYSTGTYEQYF	TGTGCCAGCAGTTACTCGACAGGGACCTACGAGCAGTACTTC
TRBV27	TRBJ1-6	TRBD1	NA	CASQKTGVNSPLHF	TGTGCCAGTCAAAAAACAGGGGTAAATTCACCCCTCCACTTT
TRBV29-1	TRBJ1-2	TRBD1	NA	CSVEGGQGGNWYTF	TGCAGCGTTGAGGGGGGACAGGGCGGGAATTGGTACACCTTC
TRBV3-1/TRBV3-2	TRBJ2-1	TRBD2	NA	CASSQASGGYNEQFF	TGTGCCAGCAGCCAAGCAAGCGGGGGCTACAATGAGCAGTTCTTC
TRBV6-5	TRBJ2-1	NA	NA	CASSYAGASYNEQFF	TGTGCCAGCAGTTACGCGGGGGCCTCCTACAATGAGCAGTTCTTC
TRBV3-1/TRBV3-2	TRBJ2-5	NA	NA	CASSQDFYSLETQYF	TGTGCCAGCAGCCAAGACTTCTACAGCCTAGAGACCCAGTACTTC
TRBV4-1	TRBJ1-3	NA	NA	CASSQDAGVGNTIYF	TGCGCCAGCAGCCAAGATGCAGGGGTCGGAAACACCATATATTTT
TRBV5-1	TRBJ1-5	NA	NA	CASSFGHADSNQPQHF	TGCGCCAGCAGCTTCGGCCACGCGGATAGCAATCAGCCCCAGCATTTT
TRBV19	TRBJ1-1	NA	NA	CASSMTTANTEAFF	TGTGCCAGTAGTATGACTACCGCGAACACTGAAGCTTTCTTT
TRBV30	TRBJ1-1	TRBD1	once	CACLRGTGIGNTEAFF	TGTGCCTGCCTGAGGGGGACAGGGATCGGGAACACTGAAGCTTTCTTT
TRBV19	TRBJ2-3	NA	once	CASSIARLPDTQYF	TGTGCCAGTAGTATAGCCCGGTTACCAGATACGCAGTATTTT
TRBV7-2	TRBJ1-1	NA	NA	CASSPSRWVEDTEAFF	TGTGCCAGCAGCCCGAGCCGCTGGGTAGAGGACACTGAAGCTTTCTTT
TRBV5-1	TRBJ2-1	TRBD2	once	CAGNDSGRNNEQFF	TGCGCCGGTAACGATAGCGGGAGAAACAATGAGCAGTTCTTC
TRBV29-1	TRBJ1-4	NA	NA	CSVDLATNEKLFF	TGCAGCGTTGACTTGGCTACTAATGAAAAACTGTTTTTT
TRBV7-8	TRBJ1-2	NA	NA	CASRPSSGLLNYGYTF	TGTGCCAGCAGACCCAGCTCAGGGCTCCTAAACTATGGCTACACCTTC
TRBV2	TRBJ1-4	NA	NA	CASSPFRETTEKLFF	TGTGCCAGCAGCCCGTTCCGGGAGACTACGGAAAAACTGTTTTTT